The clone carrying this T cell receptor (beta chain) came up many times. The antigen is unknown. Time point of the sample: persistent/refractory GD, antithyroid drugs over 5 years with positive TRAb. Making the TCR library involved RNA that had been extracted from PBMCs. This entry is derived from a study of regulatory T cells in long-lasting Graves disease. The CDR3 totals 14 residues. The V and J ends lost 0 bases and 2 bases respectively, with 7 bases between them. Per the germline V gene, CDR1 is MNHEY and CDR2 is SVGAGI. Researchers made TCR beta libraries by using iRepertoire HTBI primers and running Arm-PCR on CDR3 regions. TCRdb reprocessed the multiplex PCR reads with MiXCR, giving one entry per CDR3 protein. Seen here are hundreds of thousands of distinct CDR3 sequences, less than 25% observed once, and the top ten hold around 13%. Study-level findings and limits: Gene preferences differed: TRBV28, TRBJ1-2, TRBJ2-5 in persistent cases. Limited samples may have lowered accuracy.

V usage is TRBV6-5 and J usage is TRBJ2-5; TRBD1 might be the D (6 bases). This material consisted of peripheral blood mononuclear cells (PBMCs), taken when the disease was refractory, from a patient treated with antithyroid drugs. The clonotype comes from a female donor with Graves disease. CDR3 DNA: TGTGCCAGCAGTTACTCGGACAGACAAGAGACCCAGTACTTC. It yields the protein CASSYSDRQETQYF.